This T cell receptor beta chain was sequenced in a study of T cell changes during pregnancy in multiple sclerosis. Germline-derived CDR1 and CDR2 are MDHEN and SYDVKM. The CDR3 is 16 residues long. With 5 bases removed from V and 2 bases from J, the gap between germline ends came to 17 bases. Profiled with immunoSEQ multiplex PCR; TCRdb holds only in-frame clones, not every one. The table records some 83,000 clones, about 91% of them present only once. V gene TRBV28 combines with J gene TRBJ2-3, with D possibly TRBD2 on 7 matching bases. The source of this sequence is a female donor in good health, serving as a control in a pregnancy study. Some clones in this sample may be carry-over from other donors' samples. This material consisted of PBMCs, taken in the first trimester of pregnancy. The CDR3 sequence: CASSGAWGGHTDTQYF. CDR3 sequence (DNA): TGTGCCAGCAGTGGGGCGTGGGGGGGACACACAGATACGCAGTATTTT.